Sequencing of this T cell receptor beta chain was carried out in a study of shared clonotypes between healthy human individuals. Naive CD4+ cells were CD45RA-selected; the remaining cells were memory. Per the study methods: Filtering differed, since immunoSEQ gave only junction sequences and no quality scores. The protocol was immunoSEQ multiplex PCR, while the TCRdb copy is restricted to in-frame clones and leaves out a portion. V and J calls and clone size are as listed in that table; D and trimming were resolved from the DNA. The sample has under 2.5 million clones, 85% to 95% seen once. A remark on this clone: Antigen unknown.

Study-wide results and caveats: Large sequencing depth failed to make sorted-subset sequencing complete, rarefaction showed. In contrast to clonotypes shared by all four donors, non-shared clonotypes had lower generation probabilities.

The source of this sequence is a man aged 18 to 29 in good health. Some clones in this sample may be carry-over from other donors' samples. Material: naive CD4+ T cells from PBMCs. The subset is: CD45RA+ positively selected.

In DNA form, the CDR3 reads TGTGCCAGCAGCGTTTTCCGGGACAGGGACAATGAGCAGTTCTTC. Translating gives CASSVFRDRDNEQFF. The chain has TRBV7-9 and TRBJ2-1; TRBD1 agrees at 9 bases. J lost 5 bases, V lost 5 bases, and 7 bases had no gene match. This CDR3 comprises 15 residues. Germline values: CDR1 SEHNR, CDR2 FQNEAQ (reference sequence).